The clone carrying this T cell receptor beta chain was seen more than once but under ten times. Its target is not known. These data originate in a study of cytomegalovirus exposure and HLA in healthy donors. Study-level findings and limits: The authors enumerated around 150 TCR beta chains as linked to cytomegalovirus.

Trimming cost V 5 bases and J 5 bases, with 12 bases left between them. In germline, CDR1 is SGHAT, CDR2 FQNNGV. The CDR3 totals 13 residues. This table comes from immunoSEQ multiplex PCR, and its TCRdb copy is limited to in-frame clones, with some not included. The table has 150,000 to 200,000 clones, roughly 82% seen once. The TCR originated in a woman aged 18-29 years in good health and CMV-seronegative. The sequenced sample consisted of PBMCs. The V gene is TRBV11-2, the J gene TRBJ1-2; D is ambiguous. The CDR3 DNA is TGTGCCAGCAGCCCGAAGCAGGTTTATGGCTACACCTTC. Its translation: CASSPKQVYGYTF.